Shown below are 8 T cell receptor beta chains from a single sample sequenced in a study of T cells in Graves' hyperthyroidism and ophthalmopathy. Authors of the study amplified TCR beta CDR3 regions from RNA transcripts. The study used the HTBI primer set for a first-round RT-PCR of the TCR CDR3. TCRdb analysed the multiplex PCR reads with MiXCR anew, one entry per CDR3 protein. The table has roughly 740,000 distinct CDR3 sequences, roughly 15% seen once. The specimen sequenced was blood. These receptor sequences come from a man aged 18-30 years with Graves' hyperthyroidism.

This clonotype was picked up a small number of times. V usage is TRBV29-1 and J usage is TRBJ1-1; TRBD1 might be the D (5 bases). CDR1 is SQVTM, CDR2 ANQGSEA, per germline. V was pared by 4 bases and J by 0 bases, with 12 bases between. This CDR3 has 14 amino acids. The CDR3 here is CSVGAGTVNTEAFF. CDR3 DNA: TGCAGCGTTGGGGCCGGGACCGTGAACACTGAAGCTTTCTTT.

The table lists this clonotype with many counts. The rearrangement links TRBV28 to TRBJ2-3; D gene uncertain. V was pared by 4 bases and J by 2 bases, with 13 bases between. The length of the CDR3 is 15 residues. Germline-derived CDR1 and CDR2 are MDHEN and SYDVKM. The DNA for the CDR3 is TGTGCCAGCAGTTCGCCCCCGAGTCACACAGATACGCAGTATTTT. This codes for CASSSPPSHTDTQYF.

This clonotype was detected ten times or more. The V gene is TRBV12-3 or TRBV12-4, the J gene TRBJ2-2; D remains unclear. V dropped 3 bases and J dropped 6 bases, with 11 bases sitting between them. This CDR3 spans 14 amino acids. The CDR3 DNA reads TGTGCCAGCAGTTTTAACATTCCCCCCGGGGAGCTGTTTTTT. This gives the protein CASSFNIPPGELFF.

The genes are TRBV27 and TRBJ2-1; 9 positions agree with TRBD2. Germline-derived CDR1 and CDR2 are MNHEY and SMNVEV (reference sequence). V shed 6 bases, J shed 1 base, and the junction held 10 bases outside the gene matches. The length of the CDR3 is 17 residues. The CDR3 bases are TGTGCCAGCAGCTCCACTAGCGGGCGGGTATCCTACAATGAGCAGTTCTTC. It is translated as CASSSTSGRVSYNEQFF.

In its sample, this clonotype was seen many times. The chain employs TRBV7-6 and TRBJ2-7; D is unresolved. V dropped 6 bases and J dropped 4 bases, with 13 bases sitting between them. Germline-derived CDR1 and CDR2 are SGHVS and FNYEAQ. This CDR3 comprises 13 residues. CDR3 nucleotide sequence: TGTGCCAGCAGTCCCCTAGGATCGTACGAGCAGTACTTC. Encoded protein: CASSPLGSYEQYF.

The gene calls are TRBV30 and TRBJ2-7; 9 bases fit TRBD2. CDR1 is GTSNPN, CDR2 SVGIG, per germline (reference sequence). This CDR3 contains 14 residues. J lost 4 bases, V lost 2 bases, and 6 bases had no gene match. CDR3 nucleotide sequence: TGTGCCTGGAGTAATATGGGACTAGCTTACGAGCAGTACTTC. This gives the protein CAWSNMGLAYEQYF.

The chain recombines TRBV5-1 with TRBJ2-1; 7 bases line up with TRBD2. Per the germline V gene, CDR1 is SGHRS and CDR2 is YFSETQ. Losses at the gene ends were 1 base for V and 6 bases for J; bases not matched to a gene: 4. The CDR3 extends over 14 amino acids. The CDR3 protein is CASSLREGPNEQFF. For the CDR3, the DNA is TGCGCCAGCAGCTTGAGGGAGGGTCCCAATGAGCAGTTCTTC. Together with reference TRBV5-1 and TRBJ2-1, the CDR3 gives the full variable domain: KAGVTQTPRYLIKTRGQQVTLSCSPISGHRSVSWYQQTPGQGLQFLFEYFSETQRNKGNFPGRFSGRQFSNSRSEMNVSTLELGDSALYLCASSLREGPNEQFFGPGTRLTVL.

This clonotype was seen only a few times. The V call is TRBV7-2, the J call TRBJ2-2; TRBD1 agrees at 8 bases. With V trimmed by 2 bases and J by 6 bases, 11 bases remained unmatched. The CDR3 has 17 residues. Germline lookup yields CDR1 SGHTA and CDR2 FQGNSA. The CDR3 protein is CASSLRIGGQAAGELFF. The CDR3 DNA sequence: TGTGCCAGCAGCTTACGGATTGGGGGACAGGCGGCCGGGGAGCTGTTTTTT. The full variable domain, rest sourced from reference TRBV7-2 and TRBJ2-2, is GAGVSQSPSNKVTEKGKDVELRCDPISGHTALYWYRQSLGQGLEFLIYFQGNSAPDKSGLPSDRFSAERTGGSVSTLTIQRTQQEDSAVYLCASSLRIGGQAAGELFFGEGSRLTVL.